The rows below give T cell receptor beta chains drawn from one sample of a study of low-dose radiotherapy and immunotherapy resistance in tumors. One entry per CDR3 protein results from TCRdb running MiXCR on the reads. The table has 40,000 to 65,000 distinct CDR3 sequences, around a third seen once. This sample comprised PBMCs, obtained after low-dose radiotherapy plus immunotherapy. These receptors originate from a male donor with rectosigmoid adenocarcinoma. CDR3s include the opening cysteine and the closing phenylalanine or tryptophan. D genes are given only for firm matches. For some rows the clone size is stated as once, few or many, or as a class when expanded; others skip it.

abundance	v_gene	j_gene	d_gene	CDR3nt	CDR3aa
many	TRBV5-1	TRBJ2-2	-	TGCGCCAGCAGCTTGGAAGGCGGGGAGCTGTTTTTT	CASSLEGGELFF
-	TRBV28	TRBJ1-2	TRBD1	TGTGCCAGCAGTCCCCCCGGGACAGGGGCCTATGGCTACACCTTC	CASSPPGTGAYGYTF
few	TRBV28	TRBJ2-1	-	TGTGCCAGCAGCCGCCCCCAGGAGGGGGCGAATGAGCAGTTCTTC	CASSRPQEGANEQFF
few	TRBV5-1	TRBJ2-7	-	TGCGCCAGCAGCCCCCGGGAGCATTACGAGCAGTACTTC	CASSPREHYEQYF
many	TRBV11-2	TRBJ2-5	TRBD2	TGTGCCAGCAGTCTATGGACTAGCGCATCCCAAGAGACCCAGTACTTC	CASSLWTSASQETQYF
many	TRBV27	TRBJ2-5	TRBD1	TGTGCCACCGGCACCGGGACAGAAGAGACCCAGTACTTC	CATGTGTEETQYF
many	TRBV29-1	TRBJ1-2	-	TGCAGCGTAGATACAGGGTCTAACTATGGCTACACCTTC	CSVDTGSNYGYTF
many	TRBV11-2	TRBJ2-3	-	TGTGCCAGCAGCTTAGGGAGAGATACGCAGTATTTT	CASSLGRDTQYF
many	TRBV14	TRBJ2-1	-	TGTGCCAGCAGCCAAATAGGAAAACTCCTCAATGAGCAGTTCTTC	CASSQIGKLLNEQFF
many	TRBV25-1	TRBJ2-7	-	TGTGCCAGCAGTTGGGGGATCACCTACGAGCAGTACTTC	CASSWGITYEQYF
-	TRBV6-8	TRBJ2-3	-	TGTGCCAGCAGTCCGCCGGCGCAGGGGATGTCTACGCAGTATTTT	CASSPPAQGMSTQYF
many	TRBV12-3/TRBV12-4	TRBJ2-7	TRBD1	TGTGCCAGCAGTCGGGACAGGGGCTCAAACTACGAGCAGTACTTC	CASSRDRGSNYEQYF
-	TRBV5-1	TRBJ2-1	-	TGCGCCAGCAGCTTAAATGGCGGGCCAGGGACCGATGAGCAGTTCTTC	CASSLNGGPGTDEQFF
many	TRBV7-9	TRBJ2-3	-	TGTGCCAGCAGCTTAGTGGATACGCAGTATTTT	CASSLVDTQYF
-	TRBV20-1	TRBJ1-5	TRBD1	TGCAGTGCGGGGACCGGGACAGGGGGTCAGCCCCAGCATTTT	CSAGTGTGGQPQHF
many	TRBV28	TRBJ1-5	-	TGTGCCAGCAGTTTGACAGATTATAGCAATCAGCCCCAGCATTTT	CASSLTDYSNQPQHF
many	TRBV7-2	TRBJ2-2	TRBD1	TGTGCCAGCAGCTTAGGGGGGAGACAGGGACCTACCGGGGAGCTGTTTTTT	CASSLGGRQGPTGELFF
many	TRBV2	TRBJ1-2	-	TGTGCCAGCAGTGAGCAGGGTCGTGGCTACACCTTC	CASSEQGRGYTF